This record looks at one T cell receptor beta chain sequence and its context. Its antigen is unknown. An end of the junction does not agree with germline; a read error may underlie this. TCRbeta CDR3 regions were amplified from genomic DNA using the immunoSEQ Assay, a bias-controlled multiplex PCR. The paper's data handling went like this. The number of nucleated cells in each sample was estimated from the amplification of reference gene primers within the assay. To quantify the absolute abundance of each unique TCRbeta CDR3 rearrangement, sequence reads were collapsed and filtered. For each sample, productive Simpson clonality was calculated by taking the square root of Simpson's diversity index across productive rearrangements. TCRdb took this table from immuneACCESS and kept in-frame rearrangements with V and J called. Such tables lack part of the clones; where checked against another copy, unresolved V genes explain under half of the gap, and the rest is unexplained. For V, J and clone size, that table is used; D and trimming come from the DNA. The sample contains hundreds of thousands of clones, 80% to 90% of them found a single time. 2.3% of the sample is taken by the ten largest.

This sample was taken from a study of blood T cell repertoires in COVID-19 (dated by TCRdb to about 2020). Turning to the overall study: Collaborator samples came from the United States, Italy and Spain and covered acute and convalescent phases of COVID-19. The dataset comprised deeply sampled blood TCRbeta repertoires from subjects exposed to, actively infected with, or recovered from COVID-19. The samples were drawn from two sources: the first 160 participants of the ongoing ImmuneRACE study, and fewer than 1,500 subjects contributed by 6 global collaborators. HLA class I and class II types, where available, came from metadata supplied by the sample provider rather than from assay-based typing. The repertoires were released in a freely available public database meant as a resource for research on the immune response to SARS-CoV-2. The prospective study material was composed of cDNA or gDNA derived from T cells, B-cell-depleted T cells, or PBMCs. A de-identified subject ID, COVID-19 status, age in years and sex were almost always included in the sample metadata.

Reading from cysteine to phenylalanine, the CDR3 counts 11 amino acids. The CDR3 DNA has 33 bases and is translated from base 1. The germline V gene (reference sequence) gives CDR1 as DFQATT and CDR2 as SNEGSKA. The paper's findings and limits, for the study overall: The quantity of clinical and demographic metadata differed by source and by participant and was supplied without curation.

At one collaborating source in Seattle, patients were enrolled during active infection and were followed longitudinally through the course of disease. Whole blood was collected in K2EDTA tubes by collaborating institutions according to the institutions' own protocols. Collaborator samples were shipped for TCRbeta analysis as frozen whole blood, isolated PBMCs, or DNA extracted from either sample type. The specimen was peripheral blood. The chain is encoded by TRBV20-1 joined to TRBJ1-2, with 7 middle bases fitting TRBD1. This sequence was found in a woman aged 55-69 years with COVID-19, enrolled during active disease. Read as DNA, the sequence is TGCAGTGCTAGAGGGACAGGCCCTCTAGCCTTC. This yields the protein CSARGTGPLAF.